A selection of T cell receptor beta chains follows, all from one sample in a study. TCRdb passed the RT-PCR reads through MiXCR, listing each CDR3 protein once. The data contain about 680,000 distinct CDR3 sequences, 13% to 15% of them singletons. Sequenced input: memory CD4+ T cells from blood. The source of these receptors is a female donor in good health, serving as a healthy control. Each CDR3 is given with its conserved first and last residue. Fields, in order: D gene, clone size, CDR3 length, V gene, J gene, CDR3 DNA, CDR3 protein. A D gene is named only where the DNA matches it firmly. Rows may omit the clone size; those that give it use once, few, many or a size class.

>TRBD2|few|16|TRBV7-9|TRBJ2-4
TGTGCCAGCAGCTTAATCCTAGCGGGAGCCAAAAACATTCAGTACTTC
CASSLILAGAKNIQYF
>.|many|14|TRBV10-3|TRBJ1-5
TGTGCCATCAGTGAGTCAGGCCACTATCAGCCCCAGCATTTT
CAISESGHYQPQHF
>.|.|15|TRBV24-1|TRBJ2-3
TGTGCCACCAGTGATCACAGTCAAAGGACAGATACGCAGTATTTT
CATSDHSQRTDTQYF
>.|.|16|TRBV18|TRBJ2-7
TGTGCCAGCTCAAGTGTAGGCGGGCGTTCCCTCTACGAGCAGTACTTC
CASSSVGGRSLYEQYF
>TRBD2|many|16|TRBV5-6|TRBJ2-7
TGTGCCAGCAGCTTGGGCAGAGCGGGAGTCTCCTACGAGCAGTACTTC
CASSLGRAGVSYEQYF
>.|few|15|TRBV24-1|TRBJ2-4
TGTGCCACCAGTGATTCTGCGGTTGGAAAAAACATTCAGTACTTC
CATSDSAVGKNIQYF
>TRBD1|.|14|TRBV30|TRBJ1-5
TGTGCCTGGAGTGTACGGGACAGAGGGCAGCCCCAGCATTTT
CAWSVRDRGQPQHF
>TRBD2|few|16|TRBV10-3|TRBJ2-1
TGTGCCATCAGTGATGATTGGGGGGGAGCGAGAAATGAGCAGTTCTTC
CAISDDWGGARNEQFF
>.|many|15|TRBV20-1|TRBJ2-2
TGCAGTGCCATTGAAGGGCGGACGAACACCGGGGAGCTGTTTTTT
CSAIEGRTNTGELFF
>.|many|13|TRBV5-6|TRBJ2-5
TGTGCCAGCAGCTTAAGGAGTGGGGAGACCCAGTACTTC
CASSLRSGETQYF
>.|.|13|TRBV19|TRBJ1-5
TGTGCCAGTATGGGGTTTTTAGGGCAGCCCCAGCATTTT
CASMGFLGQPQHF
>.|few|16|TRBV24-1|TRBJ2-7
TGTGCCACCAGTGATTCCGCTGATAGCGTATCCTACGAGCAGTACTTC
CATSDSADSVSYEQYF
>TRBD2|.|17|TRBV7-8|TRBJ2-2
TGTGCCAGCAGCTTAGCCGCGACGGGGGGTGTTAACGGGGAGCTGTTTTTT
CASSLAATGGVNGELFF
>.|few|16|TRBV5-1|TRBJ2-6
TGCGCCAGCGCCAGTACAGGGAACTCTGGGGCCAACGTCCTGACTTTC
CASASTGNSGANVLTF
>.|.|14|TRBV5-6|TRBJ2-3
TGTGCCAGCAGCCGATGGAGCGGCGAAGATACGCAGTATTTT
CASSRWSGEDTQYF
>TRBD1|.|15|TRBV7-2|TRBJ1-5
TGTGCCAGCAGCTTATTTTCAGGGGGCGACCAGCCCCAGCATTTT
CASSLFSGGDQPQHF
>.|many|14|TRBV6-1|TRBJ2-5
TGTGCCAGCAAGCGGTCGAACGGGGAAGAGACCCAGTACTTC
CASKRSNGEETQYF
>TRBD2|.|14|TRBV19|TRBJ2-7
TGTGCCAGTAGTACTGTTGGCGGGAGCTACGAGCAGTACTTC
CASSTVGGSYEQYF
>.|many|17|TRBV4-1|TRBJ1-1
TGCGCCAGCAGCCCCGGGTGGGGGCAGGGAGCTAACACTGAAGCTTTCTTT
CASSPGWGQGANTEAFF
>.|few|16|TRBV7-9|TRBJ1-1
TGTGCCAGCAGTTTTAATCCTTATGGACAGAACACTGAAGCTTTCTTT
CASSFNPYGQNTEAFF
>TRBD1|few|18|TRBV5-4|TRBJ1-2
TGTGCCAGCAGCCAAAATCAACCCGGGACAGGGGTTAACTATGGCTACACCTTC
CASSQNQPGTGVNYGYTF
>TRBD1|many|15|TRBV27|TRBJ1-1
TGTGCCAGCAGCCAGGACAGGGGCGGGAACACTGAAGCTTTCTTT
CASSQDRGGNTEAFF
>.|.|14|TRBV5-4|TRBJ1-4
TGTGCCAGCAGCCCAGACATATCTAATGAAAAACTGTTTTTT
CASSPDISNEKLFF
>.|.|12|TRBV19|TRBJ2-7
TGTGCCAGTGAGGGGATAGGGTACGAGCAGTACTTC
CASEGIGYEQYF
>.|few|15|TRBV9|TRBJ2-4
TGTGCCAGCAGCGCGCGCATAGGGGAAGAAAACATTCAGTACTTC
CASSARIGEENIQYF
>TRBD1|.|15|TRBV4-1|TRBJ1-4
TGCGCCAGCAGCCGAGGGACAGGAACTAATGAAAAACTGTTTTTT
CASSRGTGTNEKLFF
>.|few|15|TRBV12-3/TRBV12-4|TRBJ2-1
TGTGCCAGCAGTTTAGGAGCCCTAACGGGGAATGAGCAGTTCTTC
CASSLGALTGNEQFF
>.|few|15|TRBV20-1|TRBJ1-1
TGCAGTGCTAGAGACCCCGTGGAGGGATGGACTGAAGCTTTCTTT
CSARDPVEGWTEAFF
>TRBD2|few|18|TRBV20-1|TRBJ2-5
TGCAGTGCTAGTGGCTGGACTAGCGGGAGACAGATGAGGGAGACCCAGTACTTC
CSASGWTSGRQMRETQYF
>TRBD2|many|16|TRBV27|TRBJ2-2
TGTGCCAGCACCCCAGGGTTCGGGGGAGGGTCCGGGGAGCTGTTTTTT
CASTPGFGGGSGELFF
>.|few|16|TRBV5-1|TRBJ1-6
TGCGCCAGCAGCTTGGTGGGACCGGGCCTCGATTCACCCCTCCACTTT
CASSLVGPGLDSPLHF
>.|.|14|TRBV28|TRBJ2-2
TGTGCCAGCAGTTTTGCGGCGGTCGGGACAGAGCTGTTTTTT
CASSFAAVGTELFF
>.|few|16|TRBV6-5|TRBJ1-3
TGTGCCAGCAGTCAAAAATACAGCAGCTCTGGAAACACCATATATTTT
CASSQKYSSSGNTIYF
>TRBD2|few|21|TRBV24-1|TRBJ2-3
TGTGCCACCAGTGATCCTGGTAGACTAGCGGGAGACGATTCTAGCACAGATACGCAGTATTTT
CATSDPGRLAGDDSSTDTQYF
>.|.|16|TRBV10-3|TRBJ2-1
TGTGCCATCAGTCGGGGGTGGGGACAGTCCAACAATGAGCAGTTCTTC
CAISRGWGQSNNEQFF
>.|few|15|TRBV6-1|TRBJ2-7
TGTGCCAGCAGAGGCTCGACAGGACCTCCCTACGAGCAGTACTTC
CASRGSTGPPYEQYF
>.|.|16|TRBV3-1|TRBJ1-1
TGTGCCAGCAGCCAAGTGTCCGGGAGAGATTACACTGAAGCTTTCTTT
CASSQVSGRDYTEAFF
>TRBD1|.|14|TRBV6-6|TRBJ1-2
TGTGCCAGCTTACAGGGGAGTACTGTTTATGGCTACACCTTC
CASLQGSTVYGYTF